The 31 T cell receptor beta chains listed next were all sequenced from one sample in a study of blood T cell repertoires in COVID-19. Profiling relied on immunoSEQ multiplex PCR, and the TCRdb table lists in-frame clones only, not all of them. The sample gives some 300,000 clones, roughly nine tenths of which show up once; about a tenth is in the top ten. Specimen: PBMCs or T cells enriched from blood (not recorded which). These receptors originate from a woman aged 25 to 39 who had recovered from COVID-19.

This clone was found once. This chain joins TRBV6-1 and TRBJ1-2; 8 nucleotides align to TRBD1. Germline V lookup: CDR1 MNHNS, CDR2 SASEGT. The CDR3 covers 14 residues. V trimming: 7 bases; J trimming: 0 bases; junction bases outside the gene matches: 4. CDR3 loop: CASTRDRTNYGYTF. For the CDR3, the DNA is TGTGCCAGCACCCGGGACAGGACTAACTATGGCTACACCTTC.

The chain is built from TRBV6-2 or TRBV6-3 and TRBJ2-7; no clear D. V was cut by 6 bases and J by 0 bases, with 6 bases left in between. Germline V gene sequence: CDR1 MNHEY, CDR2 SVGEGT. CDR3 length: 12 amino acids. CDR3 sequence reads: CASSIHSYEQYF. CDR3 nucleotides: TGTGCCAGCAGCATACACTCCTACGAGCAGTACTTC.

The genes are TRBV6-4 and TRBJ2-2; possibly TRBD2 for D (6 bases). The V gene's germline CDR1 is MRHNA and CDR2 SNTAGT. The ends were cut back, 3 bases at V and 1 base at J, with 9 bases in the middle. The CDR3 spans 15 residues. CDR3 in DNA: TGTGCCAGCAGTGAGGACGGGGGGAACACCGGGGAGCTGTTTTTT. This codes for CASSEDGGNTGELFF.

The V gene is TRBV28, the J gene TRBJ2-1, with TRBD2 matching over 9 bases. The ends lost 2 bases at V and 3 bases at J; junction bases unmatched: 17. Per the germline V gene, CDR1 is MDHEN and CDR2 is SYDVKM. This CDR3 region has 20 residues. The CDR3 nucleotides read TGTGCCAGCAGTTTAAGGTACAGCGGGGGGACCCGTTTATACTACAATGAGCAGTTCTTC. Protein sequence: CASSLRYSGGTRLYYNEQFF.

This chain joins TRBV12-3 or TRBV12-4 and TRBJ1-5; D is uncertain. CDR3 length: 13 amino acids. V was cut by 1 base and J by 6 bases, with 7 bases left in between. CDR3 bases: TGTGCCAGCAGTTTAGTTGAGGGTCAGCCCCAGCATTTT. It encodes CASSLVEGQPQHF.

The chain is built from TRBV7-9 and TRBJ2-5, with TRBD2 as a possible D gene (5 bases). This CDR3 is 14 amino acids long. V was trimmed by 5 bases and J by 4 bases, leaving 14 bases between them. Per the germline V gene, CDR1 is SEHNR and CDR2 is FQNEAQ (reference sequence). The DNA for the CDR3 is TGTGCCAGCAGCACAGAGGGCGGCGGAGAGACCCAGTACTTC. This encodes CASSTEGGGETQYF.

The rearrangement uses TRBV27 and TRBJ1-1, with 9 positions matching TRBD1. From germline, CDR1 is MNHEY and CDR2 SMNVEV (reference sequence). Losses at the gene ends were 4 bases for V and 4 bases for J; bases not matched to a gene: 7. This CDR3 region has 15 residues. In DNA, the CDR3 is TGTGCCAGCAGTTATTCACAGGGGGCGGTCACTGAAGCTTTCTTT. Translating gives CASSYSQGAVTEAFF.

This clone occurred a few times. This chain joins TRBV27 and TRBJ2-7, with D hard to call. Deletions cut 2 bases from V and 3 bases from J, with 8 bases between. Germline loops: CDR1 MNHEY, CDR2 SMNVEV (reference sequence). This CDR3 is 13 amino acids long. Here the CDR3 DNA reads TGTGCCAGCAGTTTAGGGCCGAGCTACGAGCAGTACTTC. Its translation is CASSLGPSYEQYF.

The chain combines TRBV10-3 with TRBJ2-7; D not resolved. The CDR3 contains 15 residues. Germline loops: CDR1 ENHRY, CDR2 SYGVKD. V was cut by 2 bases and J by 0 bases, with 11 bases left in between. The CDR3 sequence is CAISETAMTSYEQYF. As DNA, the CDR3 is TGTGCCATCAGTGAGACAGCTATGACCTCCTACGAGCAGTACTTC.

CDR3: CASRTTGRGLSLYGYTF. In DNA, the CDR3 is TGTGCCAGCAGGACGACAGGACGGGGTTTATCCCTCTATGGCTACACCTTC. This chain links TRBV27 with TRBJ1-2; possible D gene TRBD1, 6 bases. Germline values: CDR1 MNHEY, CDR2 SMNVEV (reference sequence). The V and J ends lost 6 bases and 4 bases respectively, with 24 bases between them. CDR3 length equals 17 residues.

Worth noting for this clone: In the same sample, other DNA sequences code for this CDR3. In DNA form, the CDR3 reads TGCGCCAGCAGCTTGGGACAGGGAAATGAAAAACTGTTTTTT. Residues: CASSLGQGNEKLFF. The chain combines TRBV5-1 with TRBJ1-4; 7 positions match TRBD1. The CDR3 runs 14 residues. The V and J ends lost 0 bases and 5 bases, in that order; junction bases with no gene match: 1. The germline CDR1 and CDR2 sequences are SGHRS and YFSETQ.

The chain combines TRBV11-3 with TRBJ2-5, with 8 bases that match TRBD2. Trimming at V came to 5 bases and at J to 5 bases, leaving 13 bases not matched to a gene. This CDR3 contains 16 residues. The germline gives CDR1 SGHNT, CDR2 YENEEA. The CDR3 DNA follows: TGTGCCAGCAGCACCCAGGGTAGCGGGAATCAGGAGACCCAGTACTTC. Translated, it gives CASSTQGSGNQETQYF. Together with reference TRBV11-3 and TRBJ2-5, the CDR3 gives the full variable domain: EAGVVQSPRYKIIEKKQPVAFWCNPISGHNTLYWYLQNLGQGPELLIRYENEEAVDDSQLPKDRFSAERLKGVDSTLKIQPAELGDSAVYLCASSTQGSGNQETQYFGPGTRLLVL.

V is TRBV9 and J is TRBJ2-3; TRBD2 matches 8 bases. This CDR3 has 15 residues. Germline values: CDR1 SGDLS, CDR2 YYNGEE. With V trimmed by 4 bases and J by 6 bases, 10 bases remained unmatched. CDR3 region: CASSFSGADGDTQYF. The CDR3 nucleotides are TGTGCCAGCAGCTTTAGCGGGGCGGATGGGGATACGCAGTATTTT.

This clone was detected only once. The J gene is TRBJ2-7, the V gene TRBV5-1, with 10 bases matching TRBD1. The CDR3 has 16 amino acids. The ends lost 0 bases at V and 2 bases at J; junction bases unmatched: 5. CDR1 is SGHRS and CDR2 is YFSETQ in the germline V gene. The chain's CDR3 is CASSLVPGTGAYEQYF. CDR3 DNA: TGCGCCAGCAGCTTGGTTCCGGGGACAGGGGCCTACGAGCAGTACTTC.

V and J are TRBV7-2 and TRBJ1-5; TRBD1 matches 9 bases. This CDR3 region has 14 residues. Germline assignment: CDR1 SGHTA and CDR2 FQGNSA. Losses at the gene ends were 7 bases for V and 5 bases for J; bases not matched to a gene: 6. This CDR3 reads CASTAGTGYQPQHF. The CDR3 coding sequence is TGTGCCAGCACAGCAGGGACAGGGTATCAGCCCCAGCATTTT.

V gene TRBV28 combines with J gene TRBJ2-7; maybe TRBD1 (6 bases). Trimming stripped 3 bases from V and 4 bases from J, with 13 bases between. Per the germline V gene, CDR1 is MDHEN and CDR2 is SYDVKM. The length of the CDR3 is 14 residues. CDR3 sequence: CASSLRTDKYEQYF. CDR3 sequence (DNA): TGTGCCAGCAGTTTGAGGACAGATAAATACGAGCAGTACTTC.

The chain is built from TRBV30 and TRBJ2-7; D is unresolved. The CDR3 has 13 residues. The germline V and J ends were trimmed by 0 bases and 0 bases, with 6 bases remaining between them. Per the germline V gene, CDR1 is GTSNPN and CDR2 is SVGIG (reference sequence). The CDR3 loop is CAWSVTSSYEQYF. The CDR3 DNA follows: TGTGCCTGGAGTGTAACATCCTCCTACGAGCAGTACTTC.

Here the CDR3 reads CASGLVIGIGQDSQPQHF. CDR3 nucleotides: TGTGCTAGTGGTTTGGTAATCGGGATAGGACAGGACAGTCAGCCCCAGCATTTT. The chain employs TRBV12-5 and TRBJ1-5; 7 bases match TRBD1. This CDR3 comprises 18 residues. V lost 0 bases and J lost 6; bases outside the gene matches: 14. The V gene's germline CDR1 is LGHNT and CDR2 FRNRAP.

This chain uses TRBV18 with TRBJ1-2; TRBD1 matches 9 bases. The CDR3 loop spans 15 amino acids. Unmatched junction bases numbered 13, after V lost 6 bases and J lost 8 bases. Germline V gives CDR1 KGHSH, CDR2 LQKENI. CDR3 region: CASSALTGGARGYTF. The CDR3 bases are TGTGCCAGCTCGGCCCTTACAGGGGGCGCGAGGGGCTACACCTTC.

The V call is TRBV6-5, the J call TRBJ2-7; 9 bases agree with TRBD2. The V and J ends lost 7 bases and 3 bases, in that order; junction bases with no gene match: 10. CDR3 size: 15 residues. Germline CDR1 reads MNHEY; CDR2 reads SVGAGI. The CDR3 bases are TGTGCCAGCAAGCCCATAGCGGGAGAGGGCTACGAGCAGTACTTC. Its protein is CASKPIAGEGYEQYF.

The V and J genes are TRBV24-1 and TRBJ2-2; 7 bases align to TRBD1. The CDR3 runs 14 residues. V was pared by 4 bases and J by 4 bases, with 2 bases of the junction left unmatched. Germline assignment: CDR1 KGHDR and CDR2 SFDVKD. CDR3: CATSEPGGTGELFF. DNA of the CDR3: TGTGCCACCAGTGAACCAGGGGGCACCGGGGAGCTGTTTTTT.

Written as DNA, the CDR3 is TGTGCCAGCAGTTTATGGACAAACACCGGGGAGCTGTTTTTT. Its protein product is CASSLWTNTGELFF. The V call is TRBV27, the J call TRBJ2-2, with D tentatively TRBD1 (5 bases). Germline CDR1 MNHEY, CDR2 SMNVEV (reference sequence). The V gene lost 1 base and the J gene lost 2 bases, with 5 bases spanning the gap. The CDR3 runs 14 residues.

The chain carries TRBV7-2 and TRBJ2-7; 8 nucleotides line up with TRBD2. Trimming cost V 0 bases and J 4 bases; bases outside gene matches: 5. This CDR3 comprises 15 residues. Germline assignment: CDR1 SGHTA and CDR2 FQGNSA. The CDR3: CASSLAAGGLYEQYF. In DNA, the CDR3 is TGTGCCAGCAGCTTAGCGGCGGGAGGTCTATACGAGCAGTACTTC.

The V and J genes are TRBV29-1 and TRBJ2-3; 10 nucleotides align to TRBD2. The CDR3 loop spans 14 amino acids. Germline V gene lookup returns CDR1 SQVTM and CDR2 ANQGSEA. J gave up 5 bases and V 1 base, and 3 bases lay outside the gene matches. The chain's CDR3 is CSVEGRLAGDTQYF. The CDR3 bases are TGCAGCGTTGAAGGTCGACTAGCGGGAGATACGCAGTATTTT.

The V call is TRBV6-2 or TRBV6-3, the J call TRBJ1-5, with 9 bases matching TRBD1. The CDR3 totals 16 residues. V was pared by 0 bases and J by 6 bases, with 6 bases of the junction left unmatched. Germline V CDR1 and CDR2: MNHEY, SVGEGT. The CDR3 loop reads CASSYSNRGLGQPQHF. The CDR3 DNA reads as TGTGCCAGCAGTTACTCGAACAGGGGGCTTGGTCAGCCCCAGCATTTT.

This chain uses TRBV5-5 with TRBJ2-2; D not resolved. The V end was cut by 3 bases, the J end by 1 base, with 10 bases between. Germline V CDR1 and CDR2: SGHKS, YYEKEE (reference sequence). The CDR3 covers 15 residues. Here the CDR3 reads CASSSNTENTGELFF. DNA of the CDR3: TGTGCCAGCAGCTCCAACACCGAGAACACCGGGGAGCTGTTTTTT.

The J gene is TRBJ2-1, the V gene TRBV11-3; D gene ambiguous. The germline gives CDR1 SGHNT, CDR2 YENEEA. The CDR3 sequence is 17 residues long. V was clipped by 0 bases and J by 2 bases, with 14 bases between them. CDR3 in amino acids: CASSLESGQVAYNEQFF. The DNA for the CDR3 is TGTGCCAGCAGCTTAGAATCTGGGCAGGTAGCCTACAATGAGCAGTTCTTC.

This sequence joins TRBV6-1 and TRBJ2-7; 8 nucleotides align to TRBD2. V lost 1 base, J lost 2 bases, and 7 bases stayed unmatched. The length of the CDR3 is 16 residues. Germline V gives CDR1 MNHNS, CDR2 SASEGT. The CDR3: CASSEGIAGYTYEQYF. CDR3 coding DNA: TGTGCCAGCAGTGAAGGGATAGCGGGGTACACCTACGAGCAGTACTTC.

As DNA, the CDR3 is TGTGCCAGCTCACCTTATGGGGCCAACGTCCTGACTTTC. Its translation is CASSPYGANVLTF. The chain has TRBV18 and TRBJ2-6; D not resolved. V was cut by 3 bases and J by 3 bases, with 3 bases left in between. Looked up from germline, CDR1 is KGHSH and CDR2 is LQKENI. The CDR3 runs 13 residues.

The chain combines TRBV19 with TRBJ2-1; 12 bases fit TRBD2. This CDR3 is 17 amino acids long. Per germline, CDR1 LNHDA and CDR2 SQIVND (reference sequence). V gave up 3 bases and J gave up 10 bases; unmatched junction bases: 13. CDR3 in amino acids: CASSIALAGGAYREQFF. CDR3 DNA: TGTGCCAGTAGTATTGCGCTAGCGGGAGGGGCTTACAGGGAGCAGTTCTTC.

The chain employs TRBV4-1 and TRBJ2-1, with D unresolved. In germline, CDR1 is MGHRA, CDR2 YSYEKL. The CDR3 runs to 12 residues. V was pared by 5 bases and J by 10 bases, with 12 bases between. CDR3 protein: CASSWLFQEQFF. The CDR3 nucleotides read TGCGCCAGCAGCTGGCTTTTCCAGGAGCAGTTCTTC.